Listed below are T cell receptor beta chains from one sample, sequenced in a study of blood T cell repertoires in COVID-19. The data were produced by immunoSEQ multiplex PCR, yet TCRdb's version contains in-frame clones alone and is incomplete. This repertoire shows roughly 360,000 clones, roughly 90% found once; its top ten account for over 0.9%. The sample consisted of PBMCs or T cells enriched from blood (not recorded which). The receptors were gathered from a woman aged 25 to 39 with acute COVID-19. The CDR3 runs from the conserved cysteine through the conserved F or W. Each record gives: clone size, CDR3 length, V gene, J gene, D gene, CDR3 DNA, CDR3 protein. D genes are given only for firm matches. Clone size is not always given. Where it is, it says once, few, many or a class for expanded clones.

-	16	TRBV5-1	TRBJ2-1	TRBD2	TGCGCCAGCAGCTCCCAACTAGCGGGGGGTGGCAATGAGCAGTTCTTC	CASSSQLAGGGNEQFF
-	13	TRBV7-2	TRBJ1-3	-	TGTGCCAGCAGCTTAGATGGCAAAAACACCATATATTTT	CASSLDGKNTIYF
-	14	TRBV5-1	TRBJ2-1	-	TGCGCCAGCGCTGTGGAGCGGTCGAACAATGAGCAGTTCTTC	CASAVERSNNEQFF
-	14	TRBV11-3	TRBJ1-1	-	TGTGCCAGCAGCTTGGATGGGGGCCCCACTGAAGCTTTCTTT	CASSLDGGPTEAFF
-	14	TRBV12-5	TRBJ1-6	TRBD1	TGTGCTAGTGGTTCGGGACAGCCTAATTCACCCCTCCACTTT	CASGSGQPNSPLHF
-	13	TRBV6-1	TRBJ1-1	-	TGTGCCAGCAGTGACGGGAGGCGGACTGAAGCTTTCTTT	CASSDGRRTEAFF
few	16	TRBV19	TRBJ2-1	-	TGTGCCAGTGCTGGAGGAGCCGGGGGGCTTTACAATGAGCAGTTCTTC	CASAGGAGGLYNEQFF
-	14	TRBV20-1	TRBJ2-2	TRBD2	TGCAGTGCCAGTCGGGGGGGAGCCACCGGGGAGCTGTTTTTT	CSASRGGATGELFF
-	16	TRBV14	TRBJ2-2	TRBD2	TGTGCCAGCAGCCTCGGGACGGGGGGGAGCACCGGGGAGCTGTTTTTT	CASSLGTGGSTGELFF
-	16	TRBV18	TRBJ1-1	-	TGTGCCAGCTCAGGCAGTCCTCGAATTACGGGCACTGAAGCTTTCTTT	CASSGSPRITGTEAFF
-	13	TRBV6-5	TRBJ1-4	-	TGTGCCAGCAGCCGGGGTCATAATGAAAAACTGTTTTTT	CASSRGHNEKLFF
-	13	TRBV5-1	TRBJ1-2	-	TGCGCCAGCAGCTTATCCGGGAGCTATGGCTACACCTTC	CASSLSGSYGYTF
-	14	TRBV29-1	TRBJ2-7	-	TGCAGCGTTGCCTCTCACGGGGACTTCTACGAGCAGTACTTC	CSVASHGDFYEQYF
-	16	TRBV7-6	TRBJ2-2	-	TGTGCCAGCAGCTTAGCGGCGGGATCGGCCACCGGGGAGCTGTTTTTT	CASSLAAGSATGELFF
-	13	TRBV30	TRBJ2-4	-	TGTGCCTGGAGTGTAGAGGGAGTGAACATTCAGTACTTC	CAWSVEGVNIQYF
-	15	TRBV19	TRBJ1-1	-	TGTGCCAGTAGTCCCTGGGACATAATGAACACTGAAGCTTTCTTT	CASSPWDIMNTEAFF
few	15	TRBV19	TRBJ1-6	-	TGTGCCAGTAGTCTTCAGGCAGGGAACAATTCACCCCTCCACTTT	CASSLQAGNNSPLHF
-	15	TRBV2	TRBJ2-1	-	TGTGCCAGCGAGCGGTCACTCCGCGTCATCCATGAGCAGTTCTTC	CASERSLRVIHEQFF
-	14	TRBV5-1	TRBJ1-3	-	TGCGCCAGCTCGGCGGCAGAACTTGGAAACACCATATATTTT	CASSAAELGNTIYF
-	15	TRBV7-9	TRBJ2-3	-	TGTGCCAGCAGCCACATCGCCGGGGGTGGAAATACGCAGTATTTT	CASSHIAGGGNTQYF
-	13	TRBV10-2	TRBJ1-5	-	TGCGCCAGCAGTGAGAATTGGAGACAGCCCCAGCATTTT	CASSENWRQPQHF
-	15	TRBV24-1	TRBJ1-4	-	TGTGCCACCAGTGACCCGACAGTCCATAATGAAAAACTGTTTTTT	CATSDPTVHNEKLFF
-	14	TRBV9	TRBJ2-3	TRBD2	TGTGCCAGCAGCCTCGGGGGGGGGACAGATACGCAGTATTTT	CASSLGGGTDTQYF
few	14	TRBV7-2	TRBJ1-1	TRBD1	TGTGCCAGCAGCTCACAGGGGTCGAACACTGAAGCTTTCTTT	CASSSQGSNTEAFF
-	13	TRBV13	TRBJ1-3	-	TGTGCCAGCAGCTTATTGGCCGCTAACACCATATATTTT	CASSLLAANTIYF
-	17	TRBV19	TRBJ2-7	TRBD1	TGTGCCAGTAGTATCCCCATAGGACAGGCGGGCCTCCACGAGCAGTACTTC	CASSIPIGQAGLHEQYF
-	16	TRBV24-1	TRBJ2-7	-	TGTGCCACCAGTGATTTAGCGACAGAAGAGGCCTACGAGCAGTACTTC	CATSDLATEEAYEQYF
-	18	TRBV24-1	TRBJ2-1	TRBD2	TGTGCCACCAGTGATCCCCGGGAGGCGTGGGGGGCCTACAATGAGCAGTTCTTC	CATSDPREAWGAYNEQFF
-	18	TRBV30	TRBJ1-2	TRBD1	TGTGCCTGGAGTGTAAGGGGGGACAGGATTGGAAGAATCTATGGCTACACCTTC	CAWSVRGDRIGRIYGYTF
-	18	TRBV12-5	TRBJ2-2	TRBD2	TGTGCTAGTGGTTTGAAAGGGGGACTAGCGGGGGTAACCGGGGAGCTGTTTTTT	CASGLKGGLAGVTGELFF
once	14	TRBV6-5	TRBJ2-5	-	TGTGCCAGCAGCCCCGGGACTTGGAGGGAGACCCAGTACTTC	CASSPGTWRETQYF
-	15	TRBV5-1	TRBJ1-4	TRBD1	TGCGCCAGCAGCCCCCAGGGACAGGTGGAAGAAAAACTGTTTTTT	CASSPQGQVEEKLFF
-	13	TRBV2	TRBJ1-2	-	TGTGCCAGCCTACGGGGGGGCAACTATGGCTACACCTTC	CASLRGGNYGYTF
-	16	TRBV18	TRBJ1-1	TRBD1	TGTGCCAGCTCACCGACACAGGGGGCGCAGGTCACTGAAGCTTTCTTT	CASSPTQGAQVTEAFF
few	13	TRBV7-2	TRBJ2-7	TRBD1	TGTGCCAGCAGCTCGACAGGGGGCTACGAGCAGTACTTC	CASSSTGGYEQYF